This is a list of T cell receptor beta chains from one sample in a study of STAT5B mutations in CD4+ large granular lymphocyte leukemia. Produced via immunoSEQ multiplex PCR; TCRdb's table is partial and in-frame only. The sample yields 30,000 to 40,000 clones, about four fifths seen once. Source material: CD4+ T cells from blood buffy coats. Receptors were obtained from a human donor in good health. Both conserved end residues are part of each CDR3. Fields, in order: V gene, clone size, D gene, J gene, CDR3 DNA, CDR3 protein. A D gene is named only where the DNA matches it firmly. Size values are once, few and many counts, or a class for expanded clones, and some rows have none.

TRBV5-8	-	-	TRBJ1-5	TGTGCCAGCAGCCTGGGAGGGGGCAATCAGCCCCAGCATTTT	CASSLGGGNQPQHF
TRBV6-1	-	-	TRBJ2-7	TGTGCCAGCAGTGAAAAAGGGACATATGGGAAGGAGCAGTACTTC	CASSEKGTYGKEQYF
TRBV7-3	-	-	TRBJ2-1	TGTGCCAGCAGCTTAATGAGTAATGAGCAGTTCTTC	CASSLMSNEQFF
TRBV5-1	-	TRBD2	TRBJ2-3	TGCGCCAGCAGCCCCGGGACTAGCGCCGATACGCAGTATTTT	CASSPGTSADTQYF
TRBV10-3	-	-	TRBJ2-5	TGTGCCATCAGTGAGTCACAAGAGACCCAGTACTTC	CAISESQETQYF
TRBV6-6	-	TRBD1	TRBJ2-6	TGTGCCAGCAGCATCACAGGGGCTGGGGCCAACGTCCTGACTTTC	CASSITGAGANVLTF
TRBV9	-	TRBD2	TRBJ2-1	TGTGCCAGCAGCGTAGGGGTTCTAGGACTAGCGGGAGGGCTGGATGAGCAGTTCTTC	CASSVGVLGLAGGLDEQFF
TRBV28	-	TRBD2	TRBJ2-1	TGTGCCAGCAGTTTAGGGGTAGCGGGGACTTACAATGAGCAGTTCTTC	CASSLGVAGTYNEQFF
TRBV2	-	TRBD1	TRBJ2-7	TGTGCCAGCTCACGACAGGGGGGGGCCTACGAGCAGTACTTC	CASSRQGGAYEQYF
TRBV19	few	TRBD2	TRBJ2-1	TGTGCCAGTCTAAGAACAGCGGGAGGGTACAATGAGCAGTTCTTC	CASLRTAGGYNEQFF
TRBV6-5	-	TRBD1	TRBJ1-2	TGTGCCAGCAGCGAAACTACAGGGGGCATCGGCTACACCTTC	CASSETTGGIGYTF
TRBV7-9	-	-	TRBJ1-5	TGTGCCAGCAGCTTAGAAGGGGAACAGCCCCAGCATTTT	CASSLEGEQPQHF
TRBV2	-	TRBD1	TRBJ2-3	TGTGCCAGCAGTGAGGACAGGATTGCAGATACGCAGTATTTT	CASSEDRIADTQYF
TRBV27	-	TRBD1	TRBJ1-5	TGTGCCAGCAGCACTCGATCCGGGACAGGGGTGAGCCAGCCCCAGCATTTT	CASSTRSGTGVSQPQHF